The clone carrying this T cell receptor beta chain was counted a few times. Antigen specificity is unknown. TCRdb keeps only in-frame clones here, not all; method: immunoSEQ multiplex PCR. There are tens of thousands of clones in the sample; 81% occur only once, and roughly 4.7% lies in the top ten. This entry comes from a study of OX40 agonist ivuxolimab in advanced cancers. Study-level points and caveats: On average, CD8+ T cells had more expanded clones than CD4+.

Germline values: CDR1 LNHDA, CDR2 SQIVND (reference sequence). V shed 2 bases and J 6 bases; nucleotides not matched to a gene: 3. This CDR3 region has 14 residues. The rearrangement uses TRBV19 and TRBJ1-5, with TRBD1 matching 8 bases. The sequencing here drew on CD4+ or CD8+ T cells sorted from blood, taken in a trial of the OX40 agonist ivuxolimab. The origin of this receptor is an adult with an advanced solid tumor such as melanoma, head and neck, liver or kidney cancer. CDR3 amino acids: CASSITGGAQPQHF. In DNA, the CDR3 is TGTGCCAGTAGTATAACAGGGGGAGCTCAGCCCCAGCATTTT. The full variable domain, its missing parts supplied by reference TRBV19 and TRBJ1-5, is DGGITQSPKYLFRKEGQNVTLSCEQNLNHDAMYWYRQDPGQGLRLIYYSQIVNDFQKGDIAEGYSVSREKKESFPLTVTSAQKNPTAFYLCASSITGGAQPQHFGDGTRLSIL.